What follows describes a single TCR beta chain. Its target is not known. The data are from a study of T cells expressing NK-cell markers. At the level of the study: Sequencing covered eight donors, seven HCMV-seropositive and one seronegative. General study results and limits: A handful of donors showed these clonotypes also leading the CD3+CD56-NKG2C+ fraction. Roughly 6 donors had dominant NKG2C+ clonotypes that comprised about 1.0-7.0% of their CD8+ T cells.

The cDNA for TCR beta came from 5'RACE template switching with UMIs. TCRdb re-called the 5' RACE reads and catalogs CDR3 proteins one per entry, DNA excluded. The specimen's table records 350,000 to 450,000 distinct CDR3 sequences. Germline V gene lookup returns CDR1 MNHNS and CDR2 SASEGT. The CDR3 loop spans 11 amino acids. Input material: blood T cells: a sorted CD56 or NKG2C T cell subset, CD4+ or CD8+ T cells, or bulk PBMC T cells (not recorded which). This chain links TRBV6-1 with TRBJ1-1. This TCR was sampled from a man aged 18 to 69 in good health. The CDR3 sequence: CASSKGTEAFF.